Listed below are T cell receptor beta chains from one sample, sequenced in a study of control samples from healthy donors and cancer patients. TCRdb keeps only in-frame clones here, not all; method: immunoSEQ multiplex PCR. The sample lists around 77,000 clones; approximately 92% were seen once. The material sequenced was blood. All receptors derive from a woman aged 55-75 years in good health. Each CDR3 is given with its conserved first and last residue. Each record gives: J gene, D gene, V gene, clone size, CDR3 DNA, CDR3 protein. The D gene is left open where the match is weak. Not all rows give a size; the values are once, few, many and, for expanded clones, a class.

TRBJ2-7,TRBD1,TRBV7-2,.,TGTGCCAGCAGCTTCAATAGACAGGGCGAGCAGTACTTC,CASSFNRQGEQYF
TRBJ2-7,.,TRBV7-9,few,TGTGCCAGCAGCTTAGTTGGTTACGAGCAGTACTTC,CASSLVGYEQYF
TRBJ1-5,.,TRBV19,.,TGTGCCAGTAGTATACACCAGCAGGGCAATCAGCCCCAGCATTTT,CASSIHQQGNQPQHF
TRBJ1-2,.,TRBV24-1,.,TGTGCCACCAGTGACCCGGGGGCGCCGAGAGGTGGCTACACCTTC,CATSDPGAPRGGYTF
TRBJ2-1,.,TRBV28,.,TGTGCCAGCAGGACAAGGGATGAGCAGTTCTTC,CASRTRDEQFF
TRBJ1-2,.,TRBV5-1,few,TGCGCCAGCAGCTATTCCAGGGGATTCGGCTATGGCTACACCTTC,CASSYSRGFGYGYTF
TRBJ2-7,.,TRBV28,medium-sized,TGTGCCAGCAGTTTCAGCCGCTACGAGCAGTACTTC,CASSFSRYEQYF
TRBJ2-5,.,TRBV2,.,TGTGCCAGCAGGGTCGGACTTGGGGCTCAAGAGACCCAGTACTTC,CASRVGLGAQETQYF
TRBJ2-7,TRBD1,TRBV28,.,TGTGCCAGCAGTTCGAGACCCGGGACAGGGGACCACGAGCAGTACTTC,CASSSRPGTGDHEQYF
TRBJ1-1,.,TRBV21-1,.,TGTGCCAGCAGCAAAGGTTCCGGCAACACTGAAGCTTTCTTT,CASSKGSGNTEAFF
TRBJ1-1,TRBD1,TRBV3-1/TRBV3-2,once,TGTGCCAGCAGCGCACGACAGGGTTTGGGGACTGAAGCTTTCTTT,CASSARQGLGTEAFF
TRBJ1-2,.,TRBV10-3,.,TGTGCCATCACCCCTAACACTAACTATGGCTACACCTTC,CAITPNTNYGYTF
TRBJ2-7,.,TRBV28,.,TGTGCCAGCAGCTCCGCTCCTACCTACGAGCAGTACTTC,CASSSAPTYEQYF
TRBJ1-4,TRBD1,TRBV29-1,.,TGCAGCGTCAGGGGGCGATCTGAAAAACTGTTTTTT,CSVRGRSEKLFF
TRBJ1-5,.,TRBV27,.,TGTGCCAGCAGTTTAGCGAGGGATAGCAATCAGCCCCAGCATTTT,CASSLARDSNQPQHF
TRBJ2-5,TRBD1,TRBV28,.,TGTGCCAGCAGCTCGGGACAGGGCCCTGAGACCCAGTACTTC,CASSSGQGPETQYF
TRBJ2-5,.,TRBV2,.,TGTGCCAGCTCGAATCAACTGCGCCAGGAGACCCAGTACTTC,CASSNQLRQETQYF
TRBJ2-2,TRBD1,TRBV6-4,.,TGTGCCAGCAGTGAGGGGACAGGGACCGGGGAGCTGTTTTTT,CASSEGTGTGELFF
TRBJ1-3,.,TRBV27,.,TGTGCCAGCAGTTTAATCCCGCTCTCTGGAAACACCATATATTTT,CASSLIPLSGNTIYF
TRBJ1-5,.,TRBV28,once,TGTGCCAGCAGTCAAAATAATCAGCCCCAGCATTTT,CASSQNNQPQHF
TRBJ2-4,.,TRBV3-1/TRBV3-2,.,TGTGCCAGCAGCCAAGGGGCTAGCTCTAACATTCAGTACTTC,CASSQGASSNIQYF
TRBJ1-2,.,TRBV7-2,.,TGTGCCAGCAGCTCCACCAACTATGGCTACACCTTC,CASSSTNYGYTF
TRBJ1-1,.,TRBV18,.,TGTGCCAGCTCACGTCGAGAAGGGGAAAACACTGAAGCTTTCTTT,CASSRREGENTEAFF
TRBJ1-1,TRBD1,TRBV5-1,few,TGCGCCAGCAGCTCCGGGACAGGGGGCGCCTTGGCTTTCTTT,CASSSGTGGALAFF
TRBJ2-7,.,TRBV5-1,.,TGCGCCAGCAGCTTGGGTGTGGTTGCCTACGAGCAGTACTTC,CASSLGVVAYEQYF
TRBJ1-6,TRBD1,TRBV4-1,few,TGCGCCAGCAGCCAAGATAGGACAGGGCTTTCACCCCTCCACTTT,CASSQDRTGLSPLHF
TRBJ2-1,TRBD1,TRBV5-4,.,TGTGCCAGCAGCTTCGGACAGGGGACCAATGAGCAGTTCTTC,CASSFGQGTNEQFF
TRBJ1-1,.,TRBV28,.,TGTGCCAGCAGTCTACAGGCGGGGAACACTGAAGCTTTCTTT,CASSLQAGNTEAFF
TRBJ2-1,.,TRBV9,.,TGTGCCAGCAGCGCTGGGACTCTAACCTCCTACAATGAGCAGTTCTTC,CASSAGTLTSYNEQFF
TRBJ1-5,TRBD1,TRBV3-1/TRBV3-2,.,TGTGCCAGCAGCCCCTCAGGGGGGACGGGCAATCAGCCCCAGCATTTT,CASSPSGGTGNQPQHF
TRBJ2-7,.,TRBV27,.,TGTGCCAGCAGTTTATTCAGCCAGGGTCGTCTCGAGCAGTACTTC,CASSLFSQGRLEQYF
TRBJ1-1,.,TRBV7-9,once,TGTGCCAGCAGCTACCAGACAGGCATGAACACTGAAGCTTTCTTT,CASSYQTGMNTEAFF
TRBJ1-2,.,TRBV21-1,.,TGTGCCAGCAGCGAGCCCGAGCAGGGAGCCGCCTTC,CASSEPEQGAAF
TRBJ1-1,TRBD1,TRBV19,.,TGTGCCAGTAGCCGACAGGGAAACACTGAAGCTTTCTTT,CASSRQGNTEAFF
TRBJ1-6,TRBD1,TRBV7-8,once,TGTGCCAGCAGCCCGGGACAGGGCTATAATTCACCCCTCCACTTT,CASSPGQGYNSPLHF
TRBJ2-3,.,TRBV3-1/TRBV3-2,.,TGTGCCAGCAGCGGGCCCGGAGATACGCAGTATTTT,CASSGPGDTQYF
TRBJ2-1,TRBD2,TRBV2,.,TGTGCCAGCACCCCGACAACCGGGACTAGCGGCAAGCAGTTCTTC,CASTPTTGTSGKQFF
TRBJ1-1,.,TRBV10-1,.,TGCGCCAGCAATCCCGGTGGGACCACTGAAGCTTTCTTT,CASNPGGTTEAFF
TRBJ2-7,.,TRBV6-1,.,TGTGCCAGCAGTGAAGCACGCGACCTAGTCCTCTTC,CASSEARDLVLF
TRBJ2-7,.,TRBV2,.,TGTGCCAGCAGAGAGGACAGCTACGAGCAGTACTTC,CASREDSYEQYF
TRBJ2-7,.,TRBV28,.,TGTGCCACCGCCGGATGGGGCCCCTACGAGCAGTACTTC,CATAGWGPYEQYF
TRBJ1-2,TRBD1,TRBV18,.,TGTGCCAGCTCACCGCTGACAGGGGGTTTGGATGGCTACACCTTC,CASSPLTGGLDGYTF
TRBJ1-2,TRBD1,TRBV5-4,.,TGTGCCAGCAGCTCCGGGACAGGGGCTAACTATGGCTACACCTTC,CASSSGTGANYGYTF
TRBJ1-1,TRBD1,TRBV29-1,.,TGCAGTTTCTCCGGGGACAGGGCGGCGGCTTTCTTT,CSFSGDRAAAFF
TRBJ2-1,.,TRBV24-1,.,TGTGCCACCAGCAATGCGGGTTCCTACAATGAGCAGTTCTTC,CATSNAGSYNEQFF
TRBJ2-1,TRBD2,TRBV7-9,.,TGTGCCAGCAGCTTTAGTTTCGGCACCGCCGGGGGGGAGCAGTTCTTC,CASSFSFGTAGGEQFF
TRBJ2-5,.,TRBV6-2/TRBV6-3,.,TGTGCCAGCAGTTACGAGAGCCTCCCAGAGACCCAGTACTTC,CASSYESLPETQYF
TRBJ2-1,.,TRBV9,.,TGTGCCAGCAGCCCCCCCTACGGTGAGCAGTTCTTC,CASSPPYGEQFF
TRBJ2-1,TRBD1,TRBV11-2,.,TGTGCCAGCAGCTACTACAGGGGGCTATCCTACAATGAGCAGTTCTTC,CASSYYRGLSYNEQFF
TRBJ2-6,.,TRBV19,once,TGTGCCACAAGGAGCTCTGGGGCCAACGTCCTGACTTTC,CATRSSGANVLTF
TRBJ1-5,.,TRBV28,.,TGTGCCAGCAGACTAAAAAATCAGCCCCAGCATTTT,CASRLKNQPQHF
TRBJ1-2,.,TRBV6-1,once,TGTGCCAGCAGTGAATCAAGGAAGGGCTACACCTTC,CASSESRKGYTF
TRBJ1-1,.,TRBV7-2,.,TGTGCCAGCGCCTGGAGGAAATCGAACACTGAAGCTTTCTTT,CASAWRKSNTEAFF